Listed below are T cell receptor beta chains from one sample, sequenced in a study of T-cell reconstitution after alpha-beta-depleted transplantation in children. TCRdb ran MiXCR on the PCR reads and lists one entry per CDR3 protein. Seen here are about 500,000 distinct CDR3 sequences, approximately 29% observed once, and the top ten hold 2% to 2.5%. The input for sequencing was PBMCs from the stem cell graft donor, taken from the stem cell graft. Receptors were obtained from a human donor who donated a stem cell graft to a child with aplastic anemia. Each CDR3 is given with its conserved first and last residue. Fields, in order: J gene, V gene, CDR3 protein.

>TRBJ2-5|TRBV20-1
CSARDRTSGQETQYF
>TRBJ1-1|TRBV19
CASILRDGEAFF
>TRBJ1-1|TRBV20-1
CSARDGHTEAFF
>TRBJ2-7|TRBV7-9
CASSSDRSIYSYEQYF
>TRBJ1-1|TRBV20-1
CSARDNRGWTEAFF
>TRBJ2-1|TRBV7-2
CASSAQRGLSYNEQFF
>TRBJ2-7|TRBV28
CAAQGIYEQYF
>TRBJ2-2|TRBV12-3/TRBV12-4
CASSPDRGGTWELFF
>TRBJ1-1|TRBV19
CASSWQVEGTEAFF
>TRBJ2-3|TRBV27
CASSYGRALRGPHTDTQYF
>TRBJ1-5|TRBV5-1
CASSLEGGGQPEHF
>TRBJ2-5|TRBV29-1
CSVDLGAQETQYF
>TRBJ2-2|TRBV7-2
CASSFTRRAGTGELFF
>TRBJ2-2|TRBV13
CASSLVANGELFF
>TRBJ1-2|TRBV12-3/TRBV12-4
CASSFNRSPYGYTF
>TRBJ2-1|TRBV20-1
CSATRRGNEQFF
>TRBJ1-5|TRBV18
CASSPGLSNQPQHF
>TRBJ1-2|TRBV5-1
CASSLVSNYGYTF
>TRBJ1-1|TRBV21-1
CASSNRGTRGGYTEAFF
>TRBJ2-7|TRBV5-1
CASSLDPGQGSSYEQYF
>TRBJ2-1|TRBV20-1
CSASEGLYNEQFF
>TRBJ2-1|TRBV9
CASSAEGLPYNEQFF
>TRBJ2-7|TRBV29-1
CSVAPGAYEQYF
>TRBJ2-5|TRBV7-2
CASSFRRDGETQYF
>TRBJ2-2|TRBV25-1
CASSEYEDSRTGELFF
>TRBJ1-5|TRBV20-1
CSAWTGSHQPQHF
>TRBJ1-3|TRBV29-1
CSVVEIDGNTIYF
>TRBJ1-1|TRBV12-3/TRBV12-4
CASRKLFQGQGRNTEAFF
>TRBJ2-1|TRBV7-9
CASSLVQNEQFF
>TRBJ1-1|TRBV19
CASSAYAGTENTEAFF
>TRBJ2-5|TRBV4-3
CASSQTAPLEETQYF